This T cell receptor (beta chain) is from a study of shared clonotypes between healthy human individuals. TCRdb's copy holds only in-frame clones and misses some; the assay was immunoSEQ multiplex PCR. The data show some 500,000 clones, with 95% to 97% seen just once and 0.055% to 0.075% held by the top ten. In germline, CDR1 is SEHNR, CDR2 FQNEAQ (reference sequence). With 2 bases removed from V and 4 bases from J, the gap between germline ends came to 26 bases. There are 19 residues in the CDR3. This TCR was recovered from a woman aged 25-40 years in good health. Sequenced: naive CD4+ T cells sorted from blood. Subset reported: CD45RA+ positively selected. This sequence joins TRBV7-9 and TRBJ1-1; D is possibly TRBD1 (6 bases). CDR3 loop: CASSLRQGRAATQSTEAFF. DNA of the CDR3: TGTGCCAGCAGCTTAAGGCAGGGGCGAGCCGCTACTCAATCCACTGAAGCTTTCTTT.